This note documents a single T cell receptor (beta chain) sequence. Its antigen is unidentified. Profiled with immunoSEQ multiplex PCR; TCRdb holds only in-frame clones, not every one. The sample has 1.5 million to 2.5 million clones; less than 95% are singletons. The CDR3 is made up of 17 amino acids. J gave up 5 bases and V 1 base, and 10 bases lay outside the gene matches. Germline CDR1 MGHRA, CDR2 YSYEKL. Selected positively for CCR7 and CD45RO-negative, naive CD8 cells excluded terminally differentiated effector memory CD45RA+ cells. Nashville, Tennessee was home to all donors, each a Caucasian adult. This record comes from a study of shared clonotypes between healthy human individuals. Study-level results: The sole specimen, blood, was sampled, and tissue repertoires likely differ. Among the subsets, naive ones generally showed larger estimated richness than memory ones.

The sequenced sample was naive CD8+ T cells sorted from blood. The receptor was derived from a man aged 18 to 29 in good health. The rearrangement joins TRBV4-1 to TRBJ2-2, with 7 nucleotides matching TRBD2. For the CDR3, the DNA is TGCGCCAGCAGCCAAGTGCGAGTCAGCGGGACTACCGGGGAGCTGTTTTTT. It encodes CASSQVRVSGTTGELFF.